Following are 30 T cell receptor beta chains from one sample sequenced in a study of CD8 T cells in ankylosing spondylitis. A single record per CDR3 protein comes from TCRdb applying MiXCR to the 5' RACE reads. The sample shows roughly 160,000 distinct CDR3 sequences, around a tenth of them seen only once. The sequencing input was blood, either unsorted or a sorted T cell fraction (not recorded which). The receptor set was obtained from a female donor with ankylosing spondylitis or in good health (not recorded which).

The chain recombines TRBV9 with TRBJ2-1; D may correspond to TRBD1 or TRBD2 (5 bases each). CDR1 is SGDLS, CDR2 YYNGEE, per germline. The CDR3 length is 20 residues. V dropped 0 bases and J dropped 0 bases, with 22 bases sitting between them. Here the CDR3 reads CASSVAAIVRDHSSYNEQFF. The CDR3 DNA is TGTGCCAGCAGCGTAGCAGCTATAGTAAGGGACCACAGCTCCTACAATGAGCAGTTCTTC.

This chain connects TRBV30 to TRBJ2-7; D tentatively reads TRBD1 or TRBD2 (5 bases each). This CDR3 is built from 13 residues. V gave up 4 bases and J gave up 7 bases, with 17 bases separating them. Looked up from germline, CDR1 is GTSNPN and CDR2 is SVGIG (reference sequence). CDR3 amino acids: CAWTLAGSGEQYF. The CDR3 DNA is TGTGCCTGGACCTTGGCAGGGTCGGGGGAGCAGTACTTC. Together with reference TRBV30 and TRBJ2-7, the CDR3 gives the full variable domain: SQTIHQWPATLVQPVGSPLSLECTVEGTSNPNLYWYRQAAGRGLQLLFYSVGIGQISSEVPQNLSASRPQDRQFILSSKKLLLSDSGFYLCAWTLAGSGEQYFGPGTRLTVT.

This clonotype was counted many times. The rearrangement uses TRBV2 and TRBJ2-1; D not resolved. V shed 6 bases and J shed 8 bases, with 8 bases lying between them. CDR3 length: 11 residues. CDR1 SNHLY and CDR2 FYNNEI come from the germline V gene. Written as DNA, the CDR3 is TGTGCCAGCAGCCCTGGGGATGAGCAGTTCTTC. Its translation is CASSPGDEQFF.

V is TRBV7-2 and J is TRBJ2-3; D gene ambiguous. V lost 2 bases, J lost 2 bases, and 14 bases lay in between. CDR1 and CDR2 (germline): SGHTA, FQGNSA. The CDR3 runs to 16 residues. The CDR3 nucleotides read TGTGCCAGCAGCTTAACGGTTAACCTAGACACAGATACGCAGTATTTT. Translating gives CASSLTVNLDTDTQYF.

In this sample, this clonotype turned up a few times. The CDR3 DNA is TGTGCCACCTCATACAGGGGAGTCGACACCGGGGAGCTGTTTTTT. This gives the protein CATSYRGVDTGELFF. The rearrangement uses TRBV24-1 and TRBJ2-2; 7 positions agree with TRBD1. This CDR3 contains 15 residues. Trimming at V came to 9 bases and at J to 3 bases, leaving 9 bases not matched to a gene. Germline CDR1 reads KGHDR; CDR2 reads SFDVKD.

The sample holds a few counts of this clonotype. This chain joins TRBV7-9 and TRBJ2-6; D is possibly TRBD1 or TRBD2 (5 bases each). V lost 2 bases and J lost 0, with 11 bases in between. CDR3 length equals 17 residues. Germline loops: CDR1 SEHNR, CDR2 FQNEAQ (reference sequence). DNA of the CDR3: TGTGCCAGCAGCTTATCGGGGCGCCACTCTGGGGCCAACGTCCTGACTTTC. Amino acids: CASSLSGRHSGANVLTF.

The rearrangement joins TRBV20-1 to TRBJ2-7; D uncertain. Germline CDR1 and CDR2: DFQATT and SNEGSKA (reference sequence). This CDR3 contains 13 residues. V lost 3 bases to trimming and J lost 3 bases, with 12 bases between them. The CDR3 coding sequence is TGCAGTGCTAGGGCCGCCCCTTACTACGAGCAGTACTTC. Protein: CSARAAPYYEQYF.

This clonotype appeared a few times. This chain connects TRBV20-1 to TRBJ2-3, with 9 bases identical to TRBD2. Germline V gives CDR1 DFQATT, CDR2 SNEGSKA (reference sequence). The length of the CDR3 is 15 residues. The J segment lost 3 bases and the V segment lost 6 bases, leaving 10 bases of the junction unmatched. The CDR3 is CSAAQREDRTDTQYF. CDR3 nucleotide sequence: TGCAGTGCCGCACAGCGGGAGGATAGAACAGATACGCAGTATTTT.

J is TRBJ2-2 and V is TRBV9, with TRBD2 matching over 9 bases. V trimming: 3 bases; J trimming: 3 bases; junction bases outside the gene matches: 0. This CDR3 comprises 14 residues. Germline values: CDR1 SGDLS, CDR2 YYNGEE. Written as DNA, the CDR3 is TGTGCCAGCAGCGCTAGCGGGGACACCGGGGAGCTGTTTTTT. Protein sequence: CASSASGDTGELFF.

This clonotype occurred a few times. The chain employs TRBV5-4 and TRBJ2-7; 7 bases are a match to TRBD1. Germline CDR1 is SGHNT and CDR2 is YYREEE (reference sequence). CDR3 length: 13 amino acids. J was trimmed by 3 bases and V by 2 bases; bases with no gene match: 2. The CDR3 region is CASSFNRGYEQYF. The CDR3 DNA reads as TGTGCCAGCAGCTTTAACAGGGGCTACGAGCAGTACTTC.

The chain links TRBV14 to TRBJ2-7; D is uncertain. Germline V gene data show CDR1 as SGHDN and CDR2 as FVKESK. V was cut by 2 bases and J by 7 bases, with 9 bases left in between. This CDR3 has 12 residues. CDR3 sequence (DNA): TGTGCCAGCAGCCAAATCGCCCTTGAGCAGTACTTC. Protein: CASSQIALEQYF.

The genes are TRBV20-1 and TRBJ2-1; no clear D. The germline V gene encodes CDR1 DFQATT and CDR2 SNEGSKA (reference sequence). The CDR3 has 14 amino acids. V lost 0 bases, J lost 0 bases, and 6 bases lay in between. CDR3 in amino acids: CSARDYGSYNEQFF. CDR3 sequence (DNA): TGCAGTGCTAGAGATTACGGCTCCTACAATGAGCAGTTCTTC.

This clonotype was observed many times. The chain couples TRBV12-3 or TRBV12-4 to TRBJ1-5, with no clear D. The V end was cut by 5 bases, the J end by 2 bases, with 13 bases between. The CDR3 is 15 residues long. CDR3 DNA sequence: TGTGCCAGCAGTGCCACGGGAGGTGGCAATCAGCCCCAGCATTTT. As protein: CASSATGGGNQPQHF.

The rearrangement joins TRBV28 to TRBJ2-4; 11 nucleotides agree with TRBD2. After removal of 5 bases from V and 4 bases from J, the junction contained 7 bases not matched to a gene. The CDR3 is made up of 16 amino acids. Germline V CDR1 and CDR2: MDHEN, SYDVKM. The CDR3 reads CASSPGTSGTKNIQYF. CDR3 nucleotides: TGTGCCAGCAGTCCAGGGACTAGCGGAACTAAAAACATTCAGTACTTC.

The chain recombines TRBV12-3 or TRBV12-4 with TRBJ2-1; possibly TRBD1 or TRBD2 for D (6 bases each). The CDR3 is 15 amino acids. V lost 10 bases, J lost 1 base, and 17 bases lay in between. The CDR3 here is CATALGGGSYNEQFF. The CDR3 coding sequence is TGTGCCACCGCCCTGGGGGGCGGGTCCTACAATGAGCAGTTCTTC.

The chain recombines TRBV12-3 or TRBV12-4 with TRBJ1-4, with 7 bases matching TRBD1. The CDR3 has 14 amino acids. V was pared by 3 bases and J by 7 bases, with 5 bases of the junction left unmatched. The CDR3 sequence is CASSFRGAVEKLFF. CDR3 DNA sequence: TGTGCCAGCAGTTTCAGGGGGGCCGTTGAAAAACTGTTTTTT.

J is TRBJ2-2 and V is TRBV2; D might be TRBD1 (5 bases). The CDR3 is 15 amino acids. V lost 9 bases and J 6 bases, leaving 20 bases between the germline ends. CDR1 SNHLY and CDR2 FYNNEI come from the germline V gene. The CDR3: CASLSTRVAAGELFF. The CDR3 bases are TGTGCCAGTCTCTCGACCAGGGTGGCCGCCGGGGAGCTGTTTTTT.

This clonotype was recorded a few times. The chain has TRBV27 and TRBJ2-7, with D maybe TRBD2 (5 bases). Per germline, CDR1 MNHEY and CDR2 SMNVEV (reference sequence). Trimming shortened V by 6 bases and J by 4 bases, and 13 bases separated the two germline ends. CDR3 length equals 13 residues. The CDR3: CASRPGGGYEQYF. In DNA, the CDR3 is TGTGCCAGCAGACCTGGAGGCGGGTACGAGCAGTACTTC.

The table lists this clonotype with a few counts. The CDR3 loop is CASSQDGTASNWEQYF. CDR3 DNA: TGCGCCAGCAGCCAGGACGGGACAGCGTCGAATTGGGAGCAGTACTTC. The chain carries TRBV4-1 and TRBJ2-7; 7 nucleotides match TRBD1. CDR3 size: 16 residues. The ends lost 3 bases at V and 7 bases at J; junction bases unmatched: 15. Germline CDR1 MGHRA, CDR2 YSYEKL.

The chain joins TRBV7-9 to TRBJ2-3; no clear D gene. Trimming removed 1 base at V and 4 bases at J, with 9 bases between. The CDR3 is 14 amino acids. Germline V CDR1 and CDR2: SEHNR, FQNEAQ (reference sequence). The CDR3 sequence: CASSLEVGADTQYF. The CDR3 coding sequence is TGTGCCAGCAGCTTAGAGGTTGGCGCAGATACGCAGTATTTT. Together with reference TRBV7-9 and TRBJ2-3, the CDR3 gives the full variable domain: DTGVSQNPRHKITKRGQNVTFRCDPISEHNRLYWYRQTLGQGPEFLTYFQNEAQLEKSRLLSDRFSAERPKGSFSTLEIQRTEQGDSAMYLCASSLEVGADTQYFGPGTRLTVL.

This clonotype was counted once. The chain combines TRBV4-3 with TRBJ2-1, with 9 bases identical to TRBD2. V trimming: 1 base; J trimming: 6 bases; junction bases outside the gene matches: 4. The CDR3 extends over 15 amino acids. Per germline, CDR1 LGHNA and CDR2 YSLEER. CDR3 sequence: CASSQGSGRSNEQFF. CDR3 coding DNA: TGCGCCAGCAGCCAAGGGAGCGGGAGGTCCAATGAGCAGTTCTTC.

The chain uses TRBV7-2 and TRBJ2-5; a weak D match, TRBD2 (6 bases). CDR3 length: 18 amino acids. Trimming took off 0 bases at V and 6 bases at J, with 23 bases between the two ends. Germline CDR1 SGHTA, CDR2 FQGNSA. DNA for the CDR3: TGTGCCAGCAGCTTAGCGTTTGGGAAAGCGGGTAGACAGAAGACCCAGTACTTC. It specifies CASSLAFGKAGRQKTQYF.

At least ten counts were recorded for this clonotype. V and J are TRBV12-3 or TRBV12-4 and TRBJ2-2; TRBD1 aligns across 7 bases. Trimming removed 6 bases from V and 5 bases from J; junction bases left unmatched: 6. This CDR3 has 14 residues. CDR3 protein: CASSSGGQTGELFF. DNA for the CDR3: TGTGCCAGCAGCTCAGGGGGTCAAACCGGGGAGCTGTTTTTT.

V is TRBV5-1 and J is TRBJ1-4; the D gene is possibly TRBD1 (6 bases). Trimming took off 0 bases at V and 2 bases at J, with 14 bases between the two ends. Germline-derived CDR1 and CDR2 are SGHRS and YFSETQ. The CDR3 is 17 residues long. CDR3 amino acids: CASSLDGTGRTNEKLFF. CDR3 coding DNA: TGCGCCAGCAGCTTGGATGGCACAGGGAGGACTAATGAAAAACTGTTTTTT.

This clonotype was observed at least ten times. This chain joins TRBV7-9 and TRBJ1-2, with a tentative D call TRBD1 (5 bases). Germline V gives CDR1 SEHNR, CDR2 FQNEAQ (reference sequence). Trimming took 2 bases from V and 7 from J, leaving 17 bases between them. The CDR3 extends over 15 amino acids. The chain's CDR3 is CASSLIPPGPFGYTF. CDR3 coding DNA: TGTGCCAGCAGCTTAATTCCCCCGGGACCCTTTGGCTACACCTTC.

This clonotype was observed a handful of times. The rearrangement links TRBV4-2 to TRBJ1-1; D remains ambiguous. V was trimmed by 4 bases and J by 3 bases, leaving 12 bases between them. Germline CDR1 is LGHNA and CDR2 is YNFKEQ. This CDR3 has 14 amino acids. The CDR3, as DNA: TGTGCCAGCAGCCCCCCCGGCGGGGACACTGAAGCTTTCTTT. This gives the protein CASSPPGGDTEAFF.

By frequency in the sample, this clonotype is medium-sized. This chain links TRBV12-3 or TRBV12-4 with TRBJ1-5; 8 bases map to TRBD1. Trimming at V came to 6 bases and at J to 0 bases, leaving 7 bases not matched to a gene. The CDR3 sequence is 16 residues long. CDR3 region: CASSVQGGYSNQPQHF. CDR3 sequence (DNA): TGTGCCAGCAGCGTACAGGGGGGATATAGCAATCAGCCCCAGCATTTT.

At least ten counts were recorded for this clonotype. This chain joins TRBV9 and TRBJ1-5; TRBD1 is a possible D gene (6 bases). Per germline, CDR1 SGDLS and CDR2 YYNGEE. V lost 7 bases and J 1 base, leaving 12 bases between the germline ends. The CDR3 spans 14 residues. The CDR3, as DNA: TGTGCCAGCTCCGAGGGGGGGAGCAATCAGCCCCAGCATTTT. It yields the protein CASSEGGSNQPQHF.

In its sample, this clonotype was seen a few times. This chain uses TRBV5-8 with TRBJ2-3, with D possibly TRBD2 on 6 matching bases. V gave up 5 bases and J gave up 2 bases, with 12 bases separating them. Germline loops: CDR1 SGHTS, CDR2 YDEGEE. The CDR3 contains 14 residues. The CDR3 sequence: CASRQGGVTDTQYF. The CDR3 DNA reads TGTGCCAGCAGGCAGGGAGGCGTCACAGATACGCAGTATTTT.

This clonotype has just a few counts. V usage is TRBV20-1 and J usage is TRBJ1-2, with D tentatively TRBD1 (5 bases). This CDR3 is 15 amino acids long. The V and J ends lost 0 bases and 3 bases respectively, with 14 bases between them. Germline assignment: CDR1 DFQATT and CDR2 SNEGSKA (reference sequence). The CDR3 nucleotides are TGCAGTGCTAGAGATCATCGGGGACGGGACTATGGCTACACCTTC. Translated: CSARDHRGRDYGYTF.